This T cell receptor (beta chain) was captured in a study of CXCR3-negative and CXCR3-positive naive CD8 T cells. On the study more broadly: Cumulative TRB read yield was roughly 130 million, averaging about 1.5 +/- 0.3 million per library. Overall study results and limits: Comparison of naive cells showed more hydrophobic TRB CDR3s in CXCR3-positive than in CXCR3-negative naive cells. TCR strength was inferred from TRB CDR3 properties, while surface CD5 was comparable between naive subsets.

Germline values: CDR1 LNHDA, CDR2 SQIVND (reference sequence). The CDR3 loop spans 13 amino acids. A remark on this clonotype: Its target is not known.

UMI-tagged TRB cDNA libraries were built via 5' RACE. TCRdb reprocessed the 5' RACE reads and keeps a single row for each CDR3 protein, giving no DNA. In total, the table holds around 120,000 distinct CDR3 sequences. CD45RO-CCR7+CD27+CD95- cells counted as naive CD8+ T cells. This chain connects TRBV19 to TRBJ2-4; absent DNA, TCRdb's TRBD1 call cannot be checked. The TCR sequence derives from a human donor in good health. Some clones in this sample may be carry-over from other donors' samples. Source material: naive CXCR3+ CD8+ T cells from blood. The subset denotes: CD45RO-CCR7+CD27+CD95- naive CD8+ T cells expressing CXCR3 (TNR3+). CDR3 sequence: CASSLQGRNIQYF. The full variable domain, its missing parts supplied by reference TRBV19 and TRBJ2-4, is DGGITQSPKYLFRKEGQNVTLSCEQNLNHDAMYWYRQDPGQGLRLIYYSQIVNDFQKGDIAEGYSVSREKKESFPLTVTSAQKNPTAFYLCASSLQGRNIQYFGAGTRLSVL.